This TCR beta chain derives from a study of early T cells in non-severe SARS-CoV-2 infection. Study-wide context: The input, bulk RNA from unsorted whole blood, was sequenced, and chains were unpaired.

This clonotype has only a few counts. Its antigen is currently unknown. Individual cDNA molecules received unique molecular identifiers during library preparation. A single record per CDR3 protein comes from TCRdb applying MiXCR to the 5' RACE reads. The sample has around 68,000 distinct CDR3 sequences, around an eighth seen once. Study results and caveats: The VDJdb matching leaned toward anti-spike CD8 responses and overlooked private and CD4 specificities.

V gave up 0 bases and J gave up 5 bases, with 14 bases separating them. The germline V gene encodes CDR1 LGHDT and CDR2 YNNKEL (reference sequence). This CDR3 is 17 amino acids long. Specimen: whole blood, collected at baseline. This TCR was recovered from an adult who was a healthcare worker with PCR-confirmed SARS-CoV-2 infection or an uninfected control (not recorded which). J is TRBJ2-6 and V is TRBV3-1, with a weak D call TRBD1 (6 bases). This chain's CDR3 is CASSQDRITGRANVLTF. In DNA form, the CDR3 reads TGTGCCAGCAGCCAAGATCGAATTACAGGGAGGGCCAACGTCCTGACTTTC.